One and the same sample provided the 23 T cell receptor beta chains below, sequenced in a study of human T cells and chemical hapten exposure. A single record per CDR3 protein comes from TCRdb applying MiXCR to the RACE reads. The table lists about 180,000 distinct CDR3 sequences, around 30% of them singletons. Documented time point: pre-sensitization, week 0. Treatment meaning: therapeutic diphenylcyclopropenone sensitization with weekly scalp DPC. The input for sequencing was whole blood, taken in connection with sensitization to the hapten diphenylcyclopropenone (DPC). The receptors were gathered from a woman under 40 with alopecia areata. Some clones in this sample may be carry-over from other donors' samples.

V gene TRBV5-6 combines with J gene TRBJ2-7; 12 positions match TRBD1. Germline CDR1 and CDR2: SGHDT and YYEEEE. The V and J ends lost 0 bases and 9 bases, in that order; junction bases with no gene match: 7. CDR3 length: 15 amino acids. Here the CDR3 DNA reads TGTGCCAGCAGCTTGGCCGGGACAGGGGGCGCGAGGCAGTACTTC. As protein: CASSLAGTGGARQYF.

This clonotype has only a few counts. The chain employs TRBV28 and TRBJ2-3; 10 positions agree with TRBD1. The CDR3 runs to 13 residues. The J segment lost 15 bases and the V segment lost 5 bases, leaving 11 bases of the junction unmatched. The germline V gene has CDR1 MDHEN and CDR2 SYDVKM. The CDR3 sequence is CASSPPTGGACYF. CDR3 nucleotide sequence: TGTGCCAGCAGTCCCCCGACAGGGGGCGCATGTTATTTT.

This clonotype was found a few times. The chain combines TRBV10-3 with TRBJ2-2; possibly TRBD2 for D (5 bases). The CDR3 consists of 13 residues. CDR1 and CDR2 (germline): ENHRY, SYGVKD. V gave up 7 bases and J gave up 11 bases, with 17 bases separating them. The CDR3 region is CAINPQAGRELFF. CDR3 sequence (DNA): TGTGCCATCAACCCCCAGGCGGGCAGAGAGCTGTTTTTT.

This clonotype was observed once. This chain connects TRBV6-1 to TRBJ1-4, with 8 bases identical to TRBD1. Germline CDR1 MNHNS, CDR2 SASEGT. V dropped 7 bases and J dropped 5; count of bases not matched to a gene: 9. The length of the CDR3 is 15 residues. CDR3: CASTRTGPTNEKLFF. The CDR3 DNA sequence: TGTGCCAGCACCAGGACAGGGCCCACAAATGAAAAACTGTTTTTT.

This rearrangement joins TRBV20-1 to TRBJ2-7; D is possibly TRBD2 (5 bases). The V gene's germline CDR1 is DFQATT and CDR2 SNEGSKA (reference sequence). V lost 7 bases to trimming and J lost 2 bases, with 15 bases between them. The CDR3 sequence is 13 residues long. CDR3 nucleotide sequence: TGCAGTGTTCGGGGAAGGGTGGCCTACGAGCAGTACTTC. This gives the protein CSVRGRVAYEQYF.

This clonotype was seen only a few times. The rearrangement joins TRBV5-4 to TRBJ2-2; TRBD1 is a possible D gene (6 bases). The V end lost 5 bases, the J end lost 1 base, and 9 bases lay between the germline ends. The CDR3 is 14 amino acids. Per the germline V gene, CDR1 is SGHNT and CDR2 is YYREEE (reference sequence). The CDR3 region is CASRRGQNTGELFF. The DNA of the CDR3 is TGTGCCAGCAGACGGGGACAGAACACCGGGGAGCTGTTTTTT.

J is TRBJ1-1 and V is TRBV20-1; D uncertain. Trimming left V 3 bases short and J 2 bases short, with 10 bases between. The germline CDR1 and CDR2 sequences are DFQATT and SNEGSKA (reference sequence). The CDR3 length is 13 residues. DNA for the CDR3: TGCAGTGCTAGGAGGCAGGCTAACACTGAAGCTTTCTTT. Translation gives CSARRQANTEAFF.

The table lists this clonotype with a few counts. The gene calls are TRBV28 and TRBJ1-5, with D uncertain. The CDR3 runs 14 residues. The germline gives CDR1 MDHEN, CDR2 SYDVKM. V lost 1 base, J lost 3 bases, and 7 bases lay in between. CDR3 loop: CASSLLQPNQPQHF. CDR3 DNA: TGTGCCAGCAGTTTATTACAGCCCAATCAGCCCCAGCATTTT.

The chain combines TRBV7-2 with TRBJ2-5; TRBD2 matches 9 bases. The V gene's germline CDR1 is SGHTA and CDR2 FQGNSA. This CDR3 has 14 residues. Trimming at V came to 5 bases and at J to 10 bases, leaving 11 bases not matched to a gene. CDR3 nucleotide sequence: TGTGCCAGCAGCCAAGCGGGGGGCCCGTCGATCCAGTACTTC. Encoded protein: CASSQAGGPSIQYF.

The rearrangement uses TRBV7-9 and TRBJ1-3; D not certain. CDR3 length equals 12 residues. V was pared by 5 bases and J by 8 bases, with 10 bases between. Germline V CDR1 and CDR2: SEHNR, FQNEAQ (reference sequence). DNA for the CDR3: TGTGCCAGCAGCCTCCCCGGGGACACCATATATTTT. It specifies CASSLPGDTIYF.

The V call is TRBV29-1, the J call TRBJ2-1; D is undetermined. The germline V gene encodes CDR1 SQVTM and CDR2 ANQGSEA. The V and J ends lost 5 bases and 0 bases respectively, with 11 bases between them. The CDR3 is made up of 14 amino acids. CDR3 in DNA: TGCAGCGTTCCCTCAGCAAGCTCCTACAATGAGCAGTTCTTC. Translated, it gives CSVPSASSYNEQFF.

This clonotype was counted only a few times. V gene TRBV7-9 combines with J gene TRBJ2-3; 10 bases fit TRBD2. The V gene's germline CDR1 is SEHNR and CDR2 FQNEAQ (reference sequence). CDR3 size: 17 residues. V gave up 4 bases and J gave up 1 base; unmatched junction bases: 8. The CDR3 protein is CASSSWTSGDRTDTQYF. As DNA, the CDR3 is TGTGCCAGCAGCTCGTGGACTAGCGGAGACCGCACAGATACGCAGTATTTT.

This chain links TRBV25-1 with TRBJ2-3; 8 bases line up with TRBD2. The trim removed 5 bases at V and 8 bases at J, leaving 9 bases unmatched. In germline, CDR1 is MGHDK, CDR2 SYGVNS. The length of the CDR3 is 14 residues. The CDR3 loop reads CASSRGGPAGTQYF. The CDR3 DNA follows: TGTGCCAGCAGTCGGGGGGGGCCGGCGGGTACGCAGTATTTT.

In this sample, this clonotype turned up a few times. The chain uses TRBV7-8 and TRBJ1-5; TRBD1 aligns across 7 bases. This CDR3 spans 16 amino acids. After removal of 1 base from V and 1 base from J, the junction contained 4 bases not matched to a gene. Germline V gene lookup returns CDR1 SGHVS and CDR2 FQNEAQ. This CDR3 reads CASSLEGRGSNQPQHF. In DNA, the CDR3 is TGTGCCAGCAGCTTAGAGGGCAGGGGGAGCAATCAGCCCCAGCATTTT.

The CDR3 sequence is CASSLALGAGTEAFF. Here the CDR3 DNA reads TGCGCCAGCAGCTTGGCCCTGGGGGCGGGCACTGAAGCTTTCTTT. V is TRBV5-1 and J is TRBJ1-1, with D perhaps TRBD1 (6 bases). This CDR3 region has 15 residues. V lost 0 bases and J lost 4, with 13 bases in between. Germline V gene lookup returns CDR1 SGHRS and CDR2 YFSETQ.

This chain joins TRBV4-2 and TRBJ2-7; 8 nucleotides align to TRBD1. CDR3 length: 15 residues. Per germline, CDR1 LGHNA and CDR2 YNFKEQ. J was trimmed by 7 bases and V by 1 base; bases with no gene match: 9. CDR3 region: CASSQVGQGAREQYF. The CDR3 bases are TGTGCCAGCAGCCAAGTAGGTCAGGGGGCTCGGGAGCAGTACTTC.

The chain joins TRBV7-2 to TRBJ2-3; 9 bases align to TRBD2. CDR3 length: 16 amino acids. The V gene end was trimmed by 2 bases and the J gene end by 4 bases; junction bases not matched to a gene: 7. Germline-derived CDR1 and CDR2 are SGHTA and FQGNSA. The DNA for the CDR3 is TGTGCCAGCAGCTTAAGGGCGGGGGGGAGAGCAGATACGCAGTATTTT. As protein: CASSLRAGGRADTQYF.

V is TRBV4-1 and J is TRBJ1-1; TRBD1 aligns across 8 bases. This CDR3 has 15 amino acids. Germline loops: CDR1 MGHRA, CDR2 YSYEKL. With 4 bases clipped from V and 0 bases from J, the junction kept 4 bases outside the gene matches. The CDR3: CASSPGQGLNTEAFF. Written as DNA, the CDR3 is TGCGCCAGCAGCCCCGGACAGGGTTTGAACACTGAAGCTTTCTTT.

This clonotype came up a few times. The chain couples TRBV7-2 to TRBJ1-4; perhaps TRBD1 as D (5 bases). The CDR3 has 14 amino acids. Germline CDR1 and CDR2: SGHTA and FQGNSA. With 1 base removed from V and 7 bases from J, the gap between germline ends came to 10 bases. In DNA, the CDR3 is TGTGCCAGCAGCTTAGTTGGGGACGGTGAAAAACTGTTTTTT. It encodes CASSLVGDGEKLFF.

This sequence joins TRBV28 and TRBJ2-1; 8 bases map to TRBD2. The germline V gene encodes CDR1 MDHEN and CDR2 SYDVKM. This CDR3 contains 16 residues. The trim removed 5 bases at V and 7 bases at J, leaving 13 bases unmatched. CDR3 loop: CASSTPFNGGVNEQFF. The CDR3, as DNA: TGTGCCAGCAGTACCCCTTTCAACGGGGGGGTGAATGAGCAGTTCTTC. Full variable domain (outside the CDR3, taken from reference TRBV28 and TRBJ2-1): DVKVTQSSRYLVKRTGEKVFLECVQDMDHENMFWYRQDPGLGLRLIYFSYDVKMKEKGDIPEGYSVSREKKERFSLILESASTNQTSMYLCASSTPFNGGVNEQFFGPGTRLTVL.

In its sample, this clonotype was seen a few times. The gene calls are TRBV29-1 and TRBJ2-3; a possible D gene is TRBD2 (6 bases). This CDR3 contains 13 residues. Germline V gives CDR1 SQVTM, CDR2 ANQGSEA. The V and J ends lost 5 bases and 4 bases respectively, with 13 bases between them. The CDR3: CSVQSSVADTQYF. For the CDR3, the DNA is TGCAGCGTTCAGTCTAGCGTTGCAGATACGCAGTATTTT.

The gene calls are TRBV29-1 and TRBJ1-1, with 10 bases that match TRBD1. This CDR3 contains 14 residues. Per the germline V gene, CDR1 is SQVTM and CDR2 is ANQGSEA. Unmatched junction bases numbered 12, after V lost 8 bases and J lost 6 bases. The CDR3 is CSFRPGQGSAEAFF. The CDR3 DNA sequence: TGCAGCTTCCGACCGGGACAGGGGAGTGCTGAAGCTTTCTTT.

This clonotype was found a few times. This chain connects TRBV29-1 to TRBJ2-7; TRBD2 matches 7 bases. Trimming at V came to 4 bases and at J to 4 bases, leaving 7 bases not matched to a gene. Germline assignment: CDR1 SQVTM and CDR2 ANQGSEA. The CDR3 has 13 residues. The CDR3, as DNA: TGCAGCGTTGTCAGCGGGAACAGGTACGAGCAGTACTTC. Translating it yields CSVVSGNRYEQYF.